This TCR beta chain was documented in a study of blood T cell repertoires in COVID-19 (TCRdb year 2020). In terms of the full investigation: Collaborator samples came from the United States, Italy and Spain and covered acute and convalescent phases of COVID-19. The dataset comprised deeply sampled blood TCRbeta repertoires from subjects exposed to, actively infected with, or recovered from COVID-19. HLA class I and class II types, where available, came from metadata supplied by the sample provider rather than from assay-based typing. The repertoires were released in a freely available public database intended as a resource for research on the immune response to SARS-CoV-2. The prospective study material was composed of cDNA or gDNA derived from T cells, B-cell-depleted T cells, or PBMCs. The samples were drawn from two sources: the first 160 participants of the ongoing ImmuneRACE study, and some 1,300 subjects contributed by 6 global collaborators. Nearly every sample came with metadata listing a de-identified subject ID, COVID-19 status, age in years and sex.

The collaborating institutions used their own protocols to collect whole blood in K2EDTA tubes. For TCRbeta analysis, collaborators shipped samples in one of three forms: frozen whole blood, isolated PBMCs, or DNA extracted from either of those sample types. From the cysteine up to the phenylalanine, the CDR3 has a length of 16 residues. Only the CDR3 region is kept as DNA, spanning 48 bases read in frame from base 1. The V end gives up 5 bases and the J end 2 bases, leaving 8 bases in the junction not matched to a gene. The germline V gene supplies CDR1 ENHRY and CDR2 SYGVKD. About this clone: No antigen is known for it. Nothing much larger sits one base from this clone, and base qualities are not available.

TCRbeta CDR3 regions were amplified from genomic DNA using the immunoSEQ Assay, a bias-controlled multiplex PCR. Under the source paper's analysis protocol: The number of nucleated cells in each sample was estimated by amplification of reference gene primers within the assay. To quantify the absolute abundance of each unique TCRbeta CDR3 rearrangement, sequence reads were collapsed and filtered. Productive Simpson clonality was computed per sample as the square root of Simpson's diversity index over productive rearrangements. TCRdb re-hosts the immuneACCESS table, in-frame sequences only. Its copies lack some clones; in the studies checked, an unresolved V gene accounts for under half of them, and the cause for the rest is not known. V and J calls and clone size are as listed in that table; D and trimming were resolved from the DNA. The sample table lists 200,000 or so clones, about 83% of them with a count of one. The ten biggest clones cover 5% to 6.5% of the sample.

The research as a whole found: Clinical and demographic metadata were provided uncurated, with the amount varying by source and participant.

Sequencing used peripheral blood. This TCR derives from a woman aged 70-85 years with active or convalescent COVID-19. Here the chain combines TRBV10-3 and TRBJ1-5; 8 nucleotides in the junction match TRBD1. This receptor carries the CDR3 CAISSGTGVRNQPQHF. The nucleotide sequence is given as TGTGCCATCAGTAGCGGGACAGGAGTCCGCAATCAGCCCCAGCATTTT.